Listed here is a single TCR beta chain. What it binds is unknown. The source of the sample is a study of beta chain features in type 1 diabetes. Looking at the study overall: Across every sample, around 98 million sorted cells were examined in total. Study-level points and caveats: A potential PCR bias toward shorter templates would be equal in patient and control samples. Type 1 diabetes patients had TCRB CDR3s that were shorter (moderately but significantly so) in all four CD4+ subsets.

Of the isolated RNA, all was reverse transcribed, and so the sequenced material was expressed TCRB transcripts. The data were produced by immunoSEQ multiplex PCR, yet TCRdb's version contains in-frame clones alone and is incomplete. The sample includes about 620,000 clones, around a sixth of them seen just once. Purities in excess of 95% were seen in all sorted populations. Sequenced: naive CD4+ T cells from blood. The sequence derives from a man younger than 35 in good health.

CDR3 sequence reads: CAISYGTPGGYTF. CDR3 bases: TGTGCCATCAGTTACGGGACCCCCGGGGGCTACACCTTC. The rearrangement uses TRBV10-3 and TRBJ1-2; a weak D match, TRBD1 (5 bases). Trimming shortened V by 5 bases and J by 8 bases, and 15 bases separated the two germline ends. The CDR3 sequence is 13 residues long. The germline V gene encodes CDR1 ENHRY and CDR2 SYGVKD.